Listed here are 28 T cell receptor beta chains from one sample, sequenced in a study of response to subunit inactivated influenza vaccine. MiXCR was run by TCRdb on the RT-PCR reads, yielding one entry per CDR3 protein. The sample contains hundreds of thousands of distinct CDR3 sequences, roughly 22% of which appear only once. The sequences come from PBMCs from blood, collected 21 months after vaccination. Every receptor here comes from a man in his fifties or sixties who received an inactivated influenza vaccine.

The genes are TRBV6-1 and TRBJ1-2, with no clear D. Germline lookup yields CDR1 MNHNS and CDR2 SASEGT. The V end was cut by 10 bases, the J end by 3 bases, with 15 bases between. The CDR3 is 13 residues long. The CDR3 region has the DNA TGTGCCACCCTAGACAAGCTCCACTATGGCTACACCTTC. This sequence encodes CATLDKLHYGYTF.

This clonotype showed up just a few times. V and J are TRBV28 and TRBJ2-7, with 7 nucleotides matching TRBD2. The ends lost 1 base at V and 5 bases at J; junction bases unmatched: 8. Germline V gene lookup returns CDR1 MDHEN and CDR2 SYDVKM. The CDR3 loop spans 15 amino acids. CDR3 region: CASSLLPAGADEQYF. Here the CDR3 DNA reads TGTGCCAGCAGTTTATTACCCGCGGGAGCCGACGAGCAGTACTTC.

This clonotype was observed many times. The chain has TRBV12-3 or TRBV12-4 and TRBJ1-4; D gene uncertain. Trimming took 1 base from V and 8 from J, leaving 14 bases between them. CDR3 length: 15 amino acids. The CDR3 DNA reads TGTGCCAGCAGTTTAGAAAGCGCGTCAGGCGAAAAACTGTTTTTT. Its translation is CASSLESASGEKLFF.

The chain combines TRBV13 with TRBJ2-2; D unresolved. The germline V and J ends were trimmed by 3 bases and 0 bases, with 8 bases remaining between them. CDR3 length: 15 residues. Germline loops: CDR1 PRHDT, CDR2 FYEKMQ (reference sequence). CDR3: CASSFGRSNTGELFF. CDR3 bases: TGTGCCAGCAGCTTCGGACGGTCGAACACCGGGGAGCTGTTTTTT.

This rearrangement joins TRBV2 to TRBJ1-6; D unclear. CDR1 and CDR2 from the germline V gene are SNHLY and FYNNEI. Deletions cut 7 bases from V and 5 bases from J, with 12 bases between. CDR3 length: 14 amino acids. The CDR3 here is CASIYRADNSPLHF. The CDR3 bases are TGTGCCAGCATCTACCGGGCTGATAATTCACCCCTCCACTTT.

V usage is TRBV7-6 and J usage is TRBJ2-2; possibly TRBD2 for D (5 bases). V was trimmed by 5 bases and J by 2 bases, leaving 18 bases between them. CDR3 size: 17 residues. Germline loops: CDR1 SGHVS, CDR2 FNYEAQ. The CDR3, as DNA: TGTGCCAGCAGCCTCTCGAGACTAAGACAAAACACCGGGGAGCTGTTTTTT. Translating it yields CASSLSRLRQNTGELFF.

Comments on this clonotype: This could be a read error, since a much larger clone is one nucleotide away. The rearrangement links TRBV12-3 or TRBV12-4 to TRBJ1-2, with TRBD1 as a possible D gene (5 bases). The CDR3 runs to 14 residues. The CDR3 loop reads CASSLRWGNYCYTF. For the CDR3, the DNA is TGTGCCAGCAGTCTCCGTTGGGGGAACTATTGCTACACCTTC.

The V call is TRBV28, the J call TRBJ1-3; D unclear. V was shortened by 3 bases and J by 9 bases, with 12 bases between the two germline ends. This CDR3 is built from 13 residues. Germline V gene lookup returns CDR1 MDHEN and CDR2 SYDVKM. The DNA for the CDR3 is TGTGCCAGCAGTTTCCCCGGCCCCGTCACCATATATTTT. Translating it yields CASSFPGPVTIYF. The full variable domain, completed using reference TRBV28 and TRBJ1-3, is DVKVTQSSRYLVKRTGEKVFLECVQDMDHENMFWYRQDPGLGLRLIYFSYDVKMKEKGDIPEGYSVSREKKERFSLILESASTNQTSMYLCASSFPGPVTIYFGEGSWLTVV.

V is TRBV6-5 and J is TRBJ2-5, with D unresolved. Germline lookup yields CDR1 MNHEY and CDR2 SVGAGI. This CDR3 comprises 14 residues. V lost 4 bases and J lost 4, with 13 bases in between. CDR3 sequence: CASSLTLATETQYF. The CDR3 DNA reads TGTGCCAGCAGTTTGACCCTCGCTACAGAGACCCAGTACTTC.

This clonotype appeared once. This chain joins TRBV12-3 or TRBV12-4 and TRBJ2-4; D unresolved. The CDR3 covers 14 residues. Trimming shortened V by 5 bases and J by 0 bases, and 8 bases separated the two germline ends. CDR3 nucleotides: TGTGCCAGCAGTCCGTACGCAGCCAAAAACATTCAGTACTTC. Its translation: CASSPYAAKNIQYF.

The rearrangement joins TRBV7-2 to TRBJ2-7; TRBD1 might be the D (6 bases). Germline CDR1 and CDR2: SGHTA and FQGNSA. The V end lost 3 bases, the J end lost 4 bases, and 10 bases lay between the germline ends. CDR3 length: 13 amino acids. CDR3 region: CASSLGARYEQYF. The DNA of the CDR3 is TGTGCCAGCAGCTTGGGGGCGCGGTACGAGCAGTACTTC.

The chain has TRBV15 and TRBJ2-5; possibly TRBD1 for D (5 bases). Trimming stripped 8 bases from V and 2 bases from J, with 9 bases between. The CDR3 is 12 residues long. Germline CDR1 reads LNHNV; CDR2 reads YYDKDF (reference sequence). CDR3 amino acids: CATSKGQETQYF. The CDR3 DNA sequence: TGTGCCACCTCAAAGGGGCAAGAGACCCAGTACTTC. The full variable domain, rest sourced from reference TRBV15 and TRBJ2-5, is DAMVIQNPRYQVTQFGKPVTLSCSQTLNHNVMYWYQQKSSQAPKLLFHYYDKDFNNEADTPDNFQSRRPNTSFCFLDIRSPGLGDTAMYLCATSKGQETQYFGPGTRLLVL.

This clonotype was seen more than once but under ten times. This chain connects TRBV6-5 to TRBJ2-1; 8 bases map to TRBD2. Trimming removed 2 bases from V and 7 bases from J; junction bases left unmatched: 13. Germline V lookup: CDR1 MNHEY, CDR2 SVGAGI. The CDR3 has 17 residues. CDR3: CASSYRIAGRTVNEQFF. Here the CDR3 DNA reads TGTGCCAGCAGTTACCGGATAGCGGGGAGGACCGTGAATGAGCAGTTCTTC.

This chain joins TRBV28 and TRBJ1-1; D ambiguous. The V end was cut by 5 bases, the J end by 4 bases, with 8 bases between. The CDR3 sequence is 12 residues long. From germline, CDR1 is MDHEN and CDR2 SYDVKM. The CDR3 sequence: CASSHPGTEAFF. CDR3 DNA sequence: TGTGCCAGCAGTCACCCGGGCACTGAAGCTTTCTTT.

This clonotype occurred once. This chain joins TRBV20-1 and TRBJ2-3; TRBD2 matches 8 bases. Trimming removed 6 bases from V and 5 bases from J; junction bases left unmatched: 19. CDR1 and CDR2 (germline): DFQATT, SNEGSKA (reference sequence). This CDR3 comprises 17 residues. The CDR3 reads CSARTGTRQVAKDTQYF. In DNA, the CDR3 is TGCAGTGCCCGAACCGGGACTAGACAAGTCGCAAAAGATACGCAGTATTTT.

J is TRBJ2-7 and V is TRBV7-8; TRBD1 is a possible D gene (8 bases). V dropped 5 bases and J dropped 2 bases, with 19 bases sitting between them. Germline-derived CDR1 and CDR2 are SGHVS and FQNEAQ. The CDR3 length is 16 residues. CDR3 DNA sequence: TGTGCCAGCAGCCCGAGAGGACAGGGAGGGGCCTACGAGCAGTACTTC. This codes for CASSPRGQGGAYEQYF.

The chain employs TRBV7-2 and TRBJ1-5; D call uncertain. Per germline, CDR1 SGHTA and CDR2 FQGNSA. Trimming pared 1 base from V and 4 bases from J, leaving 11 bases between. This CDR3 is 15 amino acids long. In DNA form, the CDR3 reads TGTGCCAGCAGCTTAGGCTCCAGGTATAATCAGCCCCAGCATTTT. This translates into CASSLGSRYNQPQHF.

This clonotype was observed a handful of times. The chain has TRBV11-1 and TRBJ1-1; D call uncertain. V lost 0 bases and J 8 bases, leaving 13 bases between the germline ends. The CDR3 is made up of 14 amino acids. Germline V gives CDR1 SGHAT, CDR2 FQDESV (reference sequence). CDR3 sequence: CASSLAPTQREAFF. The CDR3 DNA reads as TGTGCCAGCAGCTTAGCACCGACCCAGAGAGAAGCTTTCTTT.

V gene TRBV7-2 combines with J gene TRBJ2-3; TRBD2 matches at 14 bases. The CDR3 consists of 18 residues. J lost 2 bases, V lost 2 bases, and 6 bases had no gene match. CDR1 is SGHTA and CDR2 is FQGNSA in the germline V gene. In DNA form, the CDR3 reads TGTGCCAGCAGCTTATCGGGACTAGCGGGGGCCACCACAGATACGCAGTATTTT. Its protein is CASSLSGLAGATTDTQYF.

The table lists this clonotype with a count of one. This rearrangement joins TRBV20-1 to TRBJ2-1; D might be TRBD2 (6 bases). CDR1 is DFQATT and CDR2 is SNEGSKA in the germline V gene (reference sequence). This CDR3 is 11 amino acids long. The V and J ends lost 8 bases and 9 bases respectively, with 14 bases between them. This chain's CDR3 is CSLASFSEQFF. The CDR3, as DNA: TGCAGTCTAGCGAGTTTCAGTGAGCAGTTCTTC.

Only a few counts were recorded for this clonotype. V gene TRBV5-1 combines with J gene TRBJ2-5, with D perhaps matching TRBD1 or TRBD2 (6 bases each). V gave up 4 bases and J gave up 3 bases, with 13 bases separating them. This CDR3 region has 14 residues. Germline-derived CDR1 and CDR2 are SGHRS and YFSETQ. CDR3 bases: TGCGCCAGCAGCCCGGAGAGGGGGGAAGAGACCCAGTACTTC. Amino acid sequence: CASSPERGEETQYF.

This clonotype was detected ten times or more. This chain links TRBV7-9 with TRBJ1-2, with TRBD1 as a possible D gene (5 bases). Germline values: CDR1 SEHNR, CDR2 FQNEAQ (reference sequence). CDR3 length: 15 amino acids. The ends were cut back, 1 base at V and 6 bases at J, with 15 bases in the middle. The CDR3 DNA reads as TGTGCCAGCAGCTTAGGGAAGGGGCTCGTCGATGGCTACACCTTC. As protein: CASSLGKGLVDGYTF.

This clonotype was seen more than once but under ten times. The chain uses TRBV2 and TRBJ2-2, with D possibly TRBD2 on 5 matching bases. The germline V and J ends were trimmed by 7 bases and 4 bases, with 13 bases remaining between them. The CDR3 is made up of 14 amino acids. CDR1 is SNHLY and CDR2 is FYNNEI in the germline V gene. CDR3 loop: CASTREGSTGELFF. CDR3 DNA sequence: TGTGCCAGCACCAGAGAAGGGAGCACCGGGGAGCTGTTTTTT.

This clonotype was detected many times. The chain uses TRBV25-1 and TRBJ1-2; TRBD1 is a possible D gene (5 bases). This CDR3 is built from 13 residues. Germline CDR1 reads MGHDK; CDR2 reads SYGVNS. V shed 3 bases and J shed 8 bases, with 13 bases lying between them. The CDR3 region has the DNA TGTGCCAGCAGTGACCCCGGACAAATCGGCTACACCTTC. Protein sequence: CASSDPGQIGYTF.

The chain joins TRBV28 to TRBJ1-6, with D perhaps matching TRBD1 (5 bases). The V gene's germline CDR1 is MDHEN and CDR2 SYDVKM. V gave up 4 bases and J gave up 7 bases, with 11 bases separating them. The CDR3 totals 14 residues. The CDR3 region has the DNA TGTGCCAGCAGTTATGGCAGGGTGAATTCACCCCTCCACTTT. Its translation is CASSYGRVNSPLHF.

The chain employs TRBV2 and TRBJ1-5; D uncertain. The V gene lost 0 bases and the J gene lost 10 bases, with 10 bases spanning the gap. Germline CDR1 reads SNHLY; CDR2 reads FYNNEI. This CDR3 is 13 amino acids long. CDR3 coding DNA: TGTGCCAGCAGTGAAGCCGCAGTAGTCCCCCAGCATTTT. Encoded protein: CASSEAAVVPQHF. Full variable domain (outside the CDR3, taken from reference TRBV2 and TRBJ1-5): EPEVTQTPSHQVTQMGQEVILRCVPISNHLYFYWYRQILGQKVEFLVSFYNNEISEKSEIFDDQFSVERPDGSNFTLKIRSTKLEDSAMYFCASSEAAVVPQHFGDGTRLSIL.

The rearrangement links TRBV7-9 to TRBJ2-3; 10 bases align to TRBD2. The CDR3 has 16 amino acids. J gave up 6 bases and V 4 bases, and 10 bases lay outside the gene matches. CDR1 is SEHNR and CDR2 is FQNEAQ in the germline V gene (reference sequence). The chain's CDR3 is CASSSTQRGGPDTQYF. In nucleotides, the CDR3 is TGTGCCAGCAGCTCCACGCAGCGGGGGGGCCCGGATACGCAGTATTTT.

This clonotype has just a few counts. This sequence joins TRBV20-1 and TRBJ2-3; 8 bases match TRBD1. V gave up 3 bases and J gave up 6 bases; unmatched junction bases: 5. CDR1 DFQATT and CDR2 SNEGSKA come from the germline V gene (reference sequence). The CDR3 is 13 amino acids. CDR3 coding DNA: TGCAGTGCTAGCCAGGGGGCAGGGGATACGCAGTATTTT. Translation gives CSASQGAGDTQYF.